This T cell receptor beta chain comes out of a study of blood T cell repertoires in COVID-19. Germline V lookup: CDR1 SGHDN, CDR2 FVKESK. Trimming cost V 2 bases and J 4 bases, with 17 bases left between them. The CDR3 sequence is 16 residues long. Generated by immunoSEQ multiplex PCR, the TCRdb table keeps only in-frame clones and is missing some. The profile covers around 320,000 clones, with around 87% appearing a single time and approximately 2% taken by the ten largest. The origin of this receptor is a man aged 18 to 29 with active or convalescent COVID-19. The chain links TRBV14 to TRBJ1-2, with D uncertain. Sequenced material: peripheral blood. The DNA for the CDR3 is TGTGCCAGCAGCCAAAGGTCGGGGTTCTCGGGCTATGGCTACACCTTC. Amino acids: CASSQRSGFSGYGYTF. The variable domain in full, with the rest retrieved from reference TRBV14 and TRBJ1-2, is EAGVTQFPSHSVIEKGQTVTLRCDPISGHDNLYWYRRVMGKEIKFLLHFVKESKQDESGMPNNRFLAERTGGTYSTLKVQPAELEDSGVYFCASSQRSGFSGYGYTFGSGTRLTVV.